This T cell receptor (beta chain) derives from a study of OX40 agonist ivuxolimab in advanced cancers. On the study more broadly: Patients assigned to dose escalation were diagnosed with hepatocellular carcinoma, melanoma, renal cell or head and neck cancer. Study-level results: More expanded clones were found, on average, in CD8+ than in CD4+ T cells.

Germline lookup yields CDR1 MNHEY and CDR2 SVGAGI. V trimming: 2 bases; J trimming: 8 bases; junction bases outside the gene matches: 6. This CDR3 spans 14 amino acids. The assay was immunoSEQ multiplex PCR, and TCRdb's table has in-frame clones only and misses some. The sample comprises approximately 70,000 clones, roughly 84% of which are singletons, and approximately 1.4% rests with the top ten. On this clone itself: The target antigen is unknown.

The input for sequencing was CD4+ or CD8+ T cells sorted from blood, taken in a trial of the OX40 agonist ivuxolimab. This TCR was sampled from an adult with an advanced solid tumor such as melanoma, head and neck, liver or kidney cancer. The chain joins TRBV6-5 to TRBJ1-2; TRBD1 matches at 9 bases. The chain's CDR3 is CASSYAQGAGGYTF. In DNA, the CDR3 is TGTGCCAGCAGTTACGCACAGGGGGCAGGAGGCTACACCTTC.